What follows is one T cell receptor (beta chain) and its context. The antigen is unknown. The data are from a study of cytomegalovirus exposure and HLA in healthy donors. The PCR contained 60 Vbeta and 13 Jbeta primers. Sequencing used immunoSEQ multiplex PCR; TCRdb keeps in-frame clones, though not all of them. Among approximately 90,000 clones listed, roughly 73% were seen once. Study-wide results and caveats: Most CMV-associated TCR beta chains were later found to appear HLA-restricted.

Sequenced sample: PBMCs. The TCR was taken from a man in his forties in good health and CMV-seronegative.

The CDR3: CSANTGTAQFF. CDR3 bases: TGCAGTGCCAATACCGGGACAGCACAGTTCTTC. This chain uses TRBV20-1 with TRBJ2-1; TRBD1 matches 7 bases. This CDR3 has 11 residues. Germline V CDR1 and CDR2: DFQATT, SNEGSKA (reference sequence). V lost 6 bases to trimming and J lost 13 bases; unmatched junction nucleotides: 9.